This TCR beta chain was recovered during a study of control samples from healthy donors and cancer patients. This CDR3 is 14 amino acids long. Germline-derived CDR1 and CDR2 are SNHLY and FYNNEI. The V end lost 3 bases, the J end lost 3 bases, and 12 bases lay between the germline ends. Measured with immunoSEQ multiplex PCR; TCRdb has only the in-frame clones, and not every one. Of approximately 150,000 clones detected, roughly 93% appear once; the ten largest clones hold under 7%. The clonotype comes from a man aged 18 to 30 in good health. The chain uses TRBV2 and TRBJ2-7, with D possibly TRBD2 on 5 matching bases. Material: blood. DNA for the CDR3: TGTGCCAGCAGTGACCATGAGGGAGTCTACGAGCAGTACTTC. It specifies CASSDHEGVYEQYF.